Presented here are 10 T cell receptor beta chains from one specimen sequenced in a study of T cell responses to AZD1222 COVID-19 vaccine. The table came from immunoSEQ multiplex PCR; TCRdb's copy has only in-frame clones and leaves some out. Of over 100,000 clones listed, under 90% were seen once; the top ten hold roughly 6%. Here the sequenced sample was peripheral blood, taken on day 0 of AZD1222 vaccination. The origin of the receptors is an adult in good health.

This CDR3 is CASSLQTGTGDSVAFF. The DNA of the CDR3 is TGCGCCAGCAGCTTACAAACCGGGACAGGGGACTCGGTGGCTTTCTTT. The J gene is TRBJ1-1, the V gene TRBV5-1, with 10 bases aligning to TRBD1. CDR1 and CDR2 from the germline V gene are SGHRS and YFSETQ. The CDR3 length is 16 residues. V shed 2 bases and J 11 bases; nucleotides not matched to a gene: 15. The whole variable domain, remainder taken from reference TRBV5-1 and TRBJ1-1, is KAGVTQTPRYLIKTRGQQVTLSCSPISGHRSVSWYQQTPGQGLQFLFEYFSETQRNKGNFPGRFSGRQFSNSRSEMNVSTLELGDSALYLCASSLQTGTGDSVAFFGQGTRLTVV.

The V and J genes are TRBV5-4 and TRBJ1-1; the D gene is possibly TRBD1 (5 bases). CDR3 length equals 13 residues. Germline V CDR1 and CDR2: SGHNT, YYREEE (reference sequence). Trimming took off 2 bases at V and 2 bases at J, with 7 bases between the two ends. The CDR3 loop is CASSLGENTEAFF. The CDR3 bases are TGTGCCAGCAGCTTAGGGGAAAACACTGAAGCTTTCTTT.

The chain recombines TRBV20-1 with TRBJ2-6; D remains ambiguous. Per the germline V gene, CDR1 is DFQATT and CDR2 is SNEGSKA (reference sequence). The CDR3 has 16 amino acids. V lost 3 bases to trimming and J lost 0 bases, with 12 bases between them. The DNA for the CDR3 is TGCAGTGCTAGTCTGGGTCCGAGCTCTGGGGCCAACGTCCTGACTTTC. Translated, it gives CSASLGPSSGANVLTF.

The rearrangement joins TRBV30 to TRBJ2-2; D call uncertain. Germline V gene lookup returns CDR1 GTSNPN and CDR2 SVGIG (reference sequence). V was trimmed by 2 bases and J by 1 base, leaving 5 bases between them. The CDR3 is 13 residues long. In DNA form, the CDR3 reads TGTGCCTGGAGTAGGGAGAACACCGGGGAGCTGTTTTTT. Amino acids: CAWSRENTGELFF.

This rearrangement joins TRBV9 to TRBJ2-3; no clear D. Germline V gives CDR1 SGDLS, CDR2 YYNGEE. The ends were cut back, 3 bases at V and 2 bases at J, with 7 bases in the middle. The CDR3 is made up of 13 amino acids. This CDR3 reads CASSEAPTDTQYF. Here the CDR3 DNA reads TGTGCCAGCAGCGAAGCCCCCACAGATACGCAGTATTTT. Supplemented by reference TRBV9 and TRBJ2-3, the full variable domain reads DSGVTQTPKHLITATGQRVTLRCSPRSGDLSVYWYQQSLDQGLQFLIQYYNGEERAKGNILERFSAQQFPDLHSELNLSSLELGDSALYFCASSEAPTDTQYFGPGTRLTVL.

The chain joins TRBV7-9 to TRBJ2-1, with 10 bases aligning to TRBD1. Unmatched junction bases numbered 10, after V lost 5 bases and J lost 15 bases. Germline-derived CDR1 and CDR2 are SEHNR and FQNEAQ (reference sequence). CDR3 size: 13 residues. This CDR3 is CASSPDRGQWPFF. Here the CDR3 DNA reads TGTGCCAGCAGCCCAGACAGGGGGCAATGGCCGTTCTTC.

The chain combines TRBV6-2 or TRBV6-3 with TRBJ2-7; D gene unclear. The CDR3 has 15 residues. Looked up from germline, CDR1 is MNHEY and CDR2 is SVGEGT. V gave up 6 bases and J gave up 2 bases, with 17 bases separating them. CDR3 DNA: TGTGCCAGCAGCCCAACCAGGTTTCCCGCCTACGAGCAGTACTTC. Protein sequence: CASSPTRFPAYEQYF.

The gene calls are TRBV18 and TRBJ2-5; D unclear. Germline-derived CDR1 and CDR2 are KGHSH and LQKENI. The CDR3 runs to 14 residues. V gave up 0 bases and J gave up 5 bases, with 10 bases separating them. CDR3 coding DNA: TGTGCCAGCTCACCACCGTCAGACCGGGAGACCCAGTACTTC. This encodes CASSPPSDRETQYF.

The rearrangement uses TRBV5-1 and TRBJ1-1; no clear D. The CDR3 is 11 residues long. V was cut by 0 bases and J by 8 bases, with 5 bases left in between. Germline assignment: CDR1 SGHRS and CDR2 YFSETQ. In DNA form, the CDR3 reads TGCGCCAGCAGCTTGGGTGGGGAAGCTTTCTTT. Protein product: CASSLGGEAFF.

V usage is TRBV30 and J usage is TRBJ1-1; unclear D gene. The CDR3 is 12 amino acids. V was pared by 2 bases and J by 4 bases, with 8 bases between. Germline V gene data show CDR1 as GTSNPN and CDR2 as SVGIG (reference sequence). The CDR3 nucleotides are TGTGCCTGGAGTCCGGGAGGCACTGAAGCTTTCTTT. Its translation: CAWSPGGTEAFF.